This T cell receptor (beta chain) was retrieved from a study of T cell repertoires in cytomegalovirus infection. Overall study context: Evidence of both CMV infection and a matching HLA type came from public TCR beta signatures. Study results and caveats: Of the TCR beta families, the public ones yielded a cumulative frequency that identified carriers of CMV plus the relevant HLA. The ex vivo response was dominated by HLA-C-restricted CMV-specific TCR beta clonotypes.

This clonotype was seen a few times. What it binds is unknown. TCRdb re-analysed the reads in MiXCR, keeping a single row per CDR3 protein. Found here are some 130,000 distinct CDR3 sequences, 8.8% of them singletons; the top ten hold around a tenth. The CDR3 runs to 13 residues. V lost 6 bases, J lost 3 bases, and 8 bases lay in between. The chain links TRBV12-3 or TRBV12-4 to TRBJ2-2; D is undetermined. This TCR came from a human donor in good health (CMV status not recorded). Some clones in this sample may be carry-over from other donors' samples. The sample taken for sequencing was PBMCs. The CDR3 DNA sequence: TGTGCCAGCAGGCCCACAGACACCGGGGAGCTGTTTTTT. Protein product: CASRPTDTGELFF.